Shown below are 28 T cell receptor beta chains from a single sample sequenced in a study of OX40 agonist ivuxolimab in advanced cancers. TCRdb's copy holds only in-frame clones and misses some; the assay was immunoSEQ multiplex PCR. This sample has tens of thousands of clones; around 86% occur once, and the top ten carry about 3.8%. The sequenced sample was CD4+ or CD8+ T cells sorted from blood, obtained in a trial of the OX40 agonist ivuxolimab. The origin of the receptors is an adult with an advanced solid tumor such as melanoma, head and neck, liver or kidney cancer.

The CDR3 is CASSKGAGVPYEQYF. The CDR3 region has the DNA TGTGCCAGCAGTAAAGGGGCCGGAGTCCCCTACGAGCAGTACTTC. The chain is built from TRBV7-3 and TRBJ2-7, with D maybe TRBD1 (5 bases). Germline V gene data show CDR1 as SGHTA and CDR2 as FQGTGA. CDR3 length equals 15 residues. The V end lost 6 bases, the J end lost 2 bases, and 17 bases lay between the germline ends.

This CDR3 is CASSLGDSFNQPQHF. Here the CDR3 DNA reads TGTGCCAGCAGCTTAGGAGACAGTTTCAATCAGCCCCAGCATTTT. The chain combines TRBV7-9 with TRBJ1-5; D is possibly TRBD1 (5 bases). The V gene's germline CDR1 is SEHNR and CDR2 FQNEAQ (reference sequence). V lost 1 base and J lost 3, with 10 bases in between. This CDR3 is 15 amino acids long.

The rearrangement joins TRBV19 to TRBJ2-7; 10 nucleotides agree with TRBD1. The V gene end was trimmed by 3 bases and the J gene end by 2 bases; junction bases not matched to a gene: 7. The length of the CDR3 is 16 residues. The V gene's germline CDR1 is LNHDA and CDR2 SQIVND (reference sequence). The chain's CDR3 is CASSIGGTGATYEQYF. The CDR3 nucleotides are TGTGCCAGTAGTATCGGGGGGACAGGGGCCACCTACGAGCAGTACTTC. The full variable domain, rest sourced from reference TRBV19 and TRBJ2-7, is DGGITQSPKYLFRKEGQNVTLSCEQNLNHDAMYWYRQDPGQGLRLIYYSQIVNDFQKGDIAEGYSVSREKKESFPLTVTSAQKNPTAFYLCASSIGGTGATYEQYFGPGTRLTVT.

This chain uses TRBV5-1 with TRBJ2-1, with 7 bases lining up with TRBD2. The CDR3 runs 15 residues. CDR1 and CDR2 from the germline V gene are SGHRS and YFSETQ. V lost 3 bases and J lost 5; bases outside the gene matches: 8. The CDR3 here is CASSWAGLQNNEQFF. As DNA, the CDR3 is TGCGCCAGCAGCTGGGCGGGACTACAGAACAATGAGCAGTTCTTC.

This rearrangement joins TRBV5-1 to TRBJ1-5; tentative D call: TRBD1 (6 bases). Germline-derived CDR1 and CDR2 are SGHRS and YFSETQ. Trimming took 0 bases from V and 9 from J, leaving 13 bases between them. The CDR3 is 14 residues long. CDR3 protein: CASSLGEGGMPQHF. The CDR3 DNA reads TGCGCCAGCAGCTTGGGAGAGGGGGGAATGCCCCAGCATTTT.

V is TRBV7-3 and J is TRBJ2-7; the D is unclear. CDR1 SGHTA and CDR2 FQGTGA come from the germline V gene. Trimming left V 2 bases short and J 0 bases short, with 11 bases between. The CDR3 sequence is 15 residues long. CDR3 protein: CASSLVVGSSYEQYF. For the CDR3, the DNA is TGTGCCAGCAGCTTAGTGGTCGGATCCTCCTACGAGCAGTACTTC.

Only a few counts were recorded for this clone. The chain is built from TRBV7-9 and TRBJ1-5; TRBD1 might be the D (5 bases). The CDR3 runs to 14 residues. V lost 4 bases to trimming and J lost 2 bases, with 9 bases between them. Germline V gene sequence: CDR1 SEHNR, CDR2 FQNEAQ (reference sequence). CDR3 sequence reads: CASSSDSGNQPQHF. The CDR3, as DNA: TGTGCCAGCAGCTCTGACAGTGGCAATCAGCCCCAGCATTTT. Full variable domain (remainder filled in from reference TRBV7-9 and TRBJ1-5): DTGVSQNPRHKITKRGQNVTFRCDPISEHNRLYWYRQTLGQGPEFLTYFQNEAQLEKSRLLSDRFSAERPKGSFSTLEIQRTEQGDSAMYLCASSSDSGNQPQHFGDGTRLSIL.

The rearrangement links TRBV6-1 to TRBJ2-7, with D possibly matching TRBD1 (6 bases). Germline CDR1 reads MNHNS; CDR2 reads SASEGT. The CDR3 is made up of 13 amino acids. V gave up 2 bases and J gave up 3 bases, with 8 bases separating them. As DNA, the CDR3 is TGTGCCAGCAGTGAACAGGGGCTCTACGAGCAGTACTTC. This codes for CASSEQGLYEQYF.

The chain joins TRBV7-9 to TRBJ1-5; TRBD1 agrees at 7 bases. J lost 7 bases, V lost 3 bases, and 12 bases had no gene match. The germline V gene has CDR1 SEHNR and CDR2 FQNEAQ (reference sequence). The CDR3 sequence is 16 residues long. The CDR3 loop reads CASSFFIRGVGQPQHF. CDR3 nucleotides: TGTGCCAGCAGCTTCTTTATCAGGGGGGTAGGACAGCCCCAGCATTTT.

V is TRBV6-1 and J is TRBJ1-2; no reliable D call. This CDR3 region has 12 residues. The ends were cut back, 7 bases at V and 5 bases at J, with 11 bases in the middle. Germline V gives CDR1 MNHNS, CDR2 SASEGT. The CDR3 region has the DNA TGTGCCAGCATGGAAATGAGTTATGGCTACACCTTC. Protein sequence: CASMEMSYGYTF.

This clone came up a few times. The chain carries TRBV11-2 and TRBJ2-1; D may be TRBD2 (6 bases). Germline CDR1 is SGHAT and CDR2 is FQNNGV. The CDR3 has 15 residues. The V end lost 4 bases, the J end lost 2 bases, and 12 bases lay between the germline ends. The CDR3 DNA reads TGTGCCAGCAGCTCCCTTCCGGGGGCCTACAATGAGCAGTTCTTC. Protein product: CASSSLPGAYNEQFF.

This chain connects TRBV6-5 to TRBJ1-2; D call uncertain. Germline values: CDR1 MNHEY, CDR2 SVGAGI. V dropped 10 bases and J dropped 1 base, with 7 bases sitting between them. This CDR3 is built from 11 residues. CDR3 in amino acids: CATKDNYGYTF. The CDR3 DNA sequence: TGTGCCACCAAAGATAACTATGGCTACACCTTC.

The chain carries TRBV18 and TRBJ1-1; the D is unclear. The CDR3 is made up of 17 amino acids. Trimming cost V 3 bases and J 1 base, with 18 bases left between them. CDR1 and CDR2 from the germline V gene are KGHSH and LQKENI. CDR3 loop: CASSPGWGEGWNTEAFF. As DNA, the CDR3 is TGTGCCAGCTCACCCGGGTGGGGAGAGGGCTGGAACACTGAAGCTTTCTTT.

The chain has TRBV6-4 and TRBJ2-2; D possibly corresponds to TRBD1 (8 bases). Germline CDR1 is MRHNA and CDR2 is SNTAGT. Trimming left V 6 bases short and J 7 bases short, with 15 bases between. The CDR3 extends over 14 amino acids. CDR3 residues: CASRRTGRDGELFF. CDR3 nucleotides: TGTGCCAGCAGACGGACAGGGAGGGACGGGGAGCTGTTTTTT.

This clone was picked up one time. This chain uses TRBV6-6 with TRBJ1-1; D is ambiguous. CDR1 MNHNY and CDR2 SVGAGI come from the germline V gene (reference sequence). Trimming took off 9 bases at V and 0 bases at J, with 11 bases between the two ends. CDR3 size: 13 residues. The CDR3, as DNA: TGTGCCAGTAAGGTGACGGTGAACACTGAAGCTTTCTTT. It translates to CASKVTVNTEAFF.

The chain uses TRBV11-2 and TRBJ2-1, with 7 positions matching TRBD2. V shed 0 bases and J 4 bases; nucleotides not matched to a gene: 9. The CDR3 runs 17 residues. The germline V gene has CDR1 SGHAT and CDR2 FQNNGV. The CDR3 is CASSLDIVGGSYNEQFF. CDR3 DNA sequence: TGTGCCAGCAGCTTAGATATCGTCGGGGGGAGTTACAATGAGCAGTTCTTC.

The V call is TRBV10-3, the J call TRBJ1-6; D may be TRBD1 (6 bases). Germline V gene sequence: CDR1 ENHRY, CDR2 SYGVKD. The CDR3 totals 17 residues. The ends were cut back, 0 bases at V and 7 bases at J, with 16 bases in the middle. The CDR3 DNA reads TGTGCCATCAGTGAGTCGACTGGTGGGGGGCTGAATTCACCCCTCCACTTT. Its protein is CAISESTGGGLNSPLHF.

This clone has a single count. The chain links TRBV4-3 to TRBJ1-2; tentatively, D is TRBD1 (5 bases). Germline CDR1 reads LGHNA; CDR2 reads YSLEER. V lost 0 bases and J lost 6, with 8 bases in between. The CDR3 contains 13 residues. CDR3 protein: CASSQEGLHGYTF. In DNA form, the CDR3 reads TGCGCCAGCAGCCAAGAGGGGCTCCATGGCTACACCTTC.

The V gene is TRBV14, the J gene TRBJ1-1; D is undetermined. Germline CDR1 SGHDN, CDR2 FVKESK. V lost 4 bases and J 3 bases, leaving 18 bases between the germline ends. This CDR3 is built from 16 residues. The CDR3 loop is CASSLSWWSGYTEAFF. The CDR3 nucleotides are TGTGCCAGCAGCCTTTCTTGGTGGTCCGGTTACACTGAAGCTTTCTTT.

V usage is TRBV27 and J usage is TRBJ1-1; D is unresolved. In germline, CDR1 is MNHEY, CDR2 SMNVEV (reference sequence). This CDR3 comprises 13 residues. Trimming took off 0 bases at V and 4 bases at J, with 6 bases between the two ends. The CDR3, as DNA: TGTGCCAGCAGTTTATCGCGGGGCACTGAAGCTTTCTTT. Amino acid sequence: CASSLSRGTEAFF.

CDR3 in DNA: TGTGCCAGCAGACTACGGGACAGGCCAGCCGAGCAGTACTTC. Translated: CASRLRDRPAEQYF. The chain employs TRBV5-6 and TRBJ2-7; TRBD1 matches at 8 bases. The CDR3 has 14 residues. With 5 bases clipped from V and 6 bases from J, the junction kept 10 bases outside the gene matches. Per germline, CDR1 SGHDT and CDR2 YYEEEE.

This chain uses TRBV2 with TRBJ1-1; D is unclear. Looked up from germline, CDR1 is SNHLY and CDR2 is FYNNEI. V lost 5 bases and J lost 1, with 5 bases in between. This CDR3 is built from 12 residues. CDR3: CASSLQNTEAFF. The DNA of the CDR3 is TGTGCCAGCAGTCTCCAGAACACTGAAGCTTTCTTT.

This chain connects TRBV18 to TRBJ1-1; TRBD1 is a possible D gene (6 bases). Germline V gene data show CDR1 as KGHSH and CDR2 as LQKENI. The CDR3 runs 15 residues. Trimming took 3 bases from V and 1 from J, leaving 12 bases between them. The CDR3 sequence is CASSPIGQQNTEAFF. In nucleotides, the CDR3 is TGTGCCAGCTCACCGATCGGACAGCAGAACACTGAAGCTTTCTTT. Full variable domain (missing parts from reference TRBV18 and TRBJ1-1): NAGVMQNPRHLVRRRGQEARLRCSPMKGHSHVYWYRQLPEEGLKFMVYLQKENIIDESGMPKERFSAEFPKEGPSILRIQQVVRGDSAAYFCASSPIGQQNTEAFFGQGTRLTVV.

The chain employs TRBV4-1 and TRBJ1-2; D possibly corresponds to TRBD1 (6 bases). Germline CDR1 MGHRA, CDR2 YSYEKL. The CDR3 is 14 amino acids. V lost 0 bases to trimming and J lost 4 bases, with 9 bases between them. The CDR3 sequence: CASSQDGGAYGYTF. In DNA form, the CDR3 reads TGCGCCAGCAGCCAAGATGGGGGCGCCTATGGCTACACCTTC.

The rearrangement uses TRBV6-5 and TRBJ2-2; 7 nucleotides agree with TRBD1. The junction had 2 bases not matched to a gene; V was cut back by 7 bases and J by 6 bases. The germline gives CDR1 MNHEY, CDR2 SVGAGI. CDR3 length: 12 residues. CDR3 amino acids: CASNRGSGELFF. The CDR3 coding sequence is TGTGCCAGCAACAGGGGATCCGGGGAGCTGTTTTTT.

V is TRBV12-5 and J is TRBJ1-5; no clear D. The germline V and J ends were trimmed by 5 bases and 5 bases, with 10 bases remaining between them. The CDR3 runs to 13 residues. Germline V gene lookup returns CDR1 LGHNT and CDR2 FRNRAP. The CDR3 is CASGVGRDQPQHF. The CDR3 bases are TGTGCTAGTGGTGTTGGACGGGATCAGCCCCAGCATTTT.

This sequence joins TRBV5-1 and TRBJ2-2; D is unclear. Germline V gives CDR1 SGHRS, CDR2 YFSETQ. Trimming stripped 5 bases from V and 5 bases from J, with 13 bases between. This CDR3 is 14 amino acids long. The CDR3 is CASRPDRWTGELFF. Written as DNA, the CDR3 is TGCGCCAGCAGACCGGACCGTTGGACCGGGGAGCTGTTTTTT.

In its sample, this clone was seen a few times. The chain combines TRBV11-3 with TRBJ2-6; D perhaps matches TRBD1 (6 bases). The CDR3 length is 15 residues. Germline lookup yields CDR1 SGHNT and CDR2 YENEEA. V lost 7 bases and J lost 0, with 10 bases in between. CDR3 bases: TGTGCCAGCACGCAGGACAGCTCTGGGGCCAACGTCCTGACTTTC. It specifies CASTQDSSGANVLTF.